Listed below are T cell receptor beta chains from one sample, sequenced in a study of T-cell memory formation after mild COVID-19. One entry per CDR3 protein results from TCRdb running MiXCR on the 5' RACE reads. This table has approximately 250,000 distinct CDR3 sequences, less than 20% appearing once. Sample: PBMCs or a T cell subset sorted from them (not recorded which). The receptors here all came from an adult woman who had mild COVID-19 (a few samples of this study predate the infection). Cell type and time point are not known. Each CDR3 is given with its conserved first and last residue. D genes are given only for firm matches. The size entry is marked missing in some rows and otherwise reads once, few, many or a size class.

V gene,clone size,J gene,D gene,CDR3 protein,CDR3 DNA
TRBV12-3/TRBV12-4,few,TRBJ2-1,-,CASSFGGYNEQFF,TGTGCCAGCAGTTTCGGTGGATACAATGAGCAGTTCTTC
TRBV6-5,-,TRBJ2-5,TRBD2,CASSLRTSGTGMETQYF,TGTGCCAGCAGCCTACGGACTAGCGGGACCGGGATGGAGACCCAGTACTTC
TRBV5-5,few,TRBJ1-1,-,CASSLVPPEAFF,TGTGCCAGCAGCTTGGTCCCTCCTGAAGCTTTCTTT
TRBV2,few,TRBJ2-7,-,CASSEAERSSYEQYF,TGTGCCAGCAGTGAAGCGGAAAGGAGCTCCTACGAGCAGTACTTC
TRBV7-8,few,TRBJ1-2,-,CASSSELASGRLGGYTF,TGTGCCAGCAGCTCAGAGCTAGCCTCCGGACGACTGGGCGGCTACACCTTC
TRBV7-3,-,TRBJ1-6,-,CASSLTGLGNSPLHF,TGTGCCAGCAGTTTAACGGGGCTGGGGAATTCACCCCTCCACTTT
TRBV12-3/TRBV12-4,many,TRBJ2-7,TRBD1,CASIRTGEDEQYF,TGTGCCAGCATTAGGACAGGGGAGGACGAGCAGTACTTC
TRBV11-3,-,TRBJ2-5,-,CASSLFVEKETQYF,TGTGCCAGCAGCTTATTTGTAGAGAAAGAGACCCAGTACTTC
TRBV7-2,many,TRBJ2-3,TRBD2,CASSLVASGGGTDTQYF,TGTGCCAGCAGCTTAGTAGCTAGCGGGGGGGGCACAGATACGCAGTATTTT
TRBV7-2,few,TRBJ1-1,-,CASSFGSVNTEAFF,TGTGCCAGCAGCTTTGGGTCAGTGAACACTGAAGCTTTCTTT
TRBV11-2,-,TRBJ2-1,TRBD2,CASSLGLAVEQFF,TGTGCCAGCAGCCTCGGCCTAGCGGTAGAGCAGTTCTTC
TRBV5-1,many,TRBJ2-7,-,CASTLDNSYEQYF,TGCGCCAGCACCTTAGACAACTCCTACGAGCAGTACTTC
TRBV5-1,few,TRBJ2-3,TRBD2,CASSSGTSGASTDTQYF,TGCGCCAGCAGCTCCGGGACTAGCGGCGCTAGCACAGATACGCAGTATTTT
TRBV7-2,few,TRBJ1-1,-,CASSLERDVSPAFF,TGTGCCAGCAGCTTAGAGAGGGACGTGTCTCCAGCTTTCTTT
TRBV29-1,many,TRBJ2-1,-,CSVVRADNEQFF,TGCAGCGTTGTACGGGCAGACAATGAGCAGTTCTTC
TRBV7-2,few,TRBJ1-5,TRBD1,CASSRQGNSNQPQHF,TGTGCCAGCAGCCGACAGGGCAATAGCAATCAGCCCCAGCATTTT
TRBV6-1,few,TRBJ2-1,TRBD2,CASRGAVAGGYNEQFF,TGTGCCAGCAGAGGGGCTGTAGCGGGGGGCTACAATGAGCAGTTCTTC
TRBV2,-,TRBJ1-1,TRBD1,CASSEVGQGEAFF,TGTGCCAGCAGTGAAGTAGGACAGGGTGAAGCTTTCTTT
TRBV7-9,-,TRBJ2-1,TRBD1,CASSIGTVSYNEQFF,TGTGCCAGCAGCATTGGGACAGTTTCCTACAATGAGCAGTTCTTC
TRBV5-1,-,TRBJ2-1,-,CASSSFGDVYNEQFF,TGCGCCAGCAGCTCTTTTGGGGACGTCTACAATGAGCAGTTCTTC
TRBV12-3/TRBV12-4,once,TRBJ2-5,-,CASSLPGGWKTQYF,TGTGCCAGCAGCCTCCCTGGGGGATGGAAGACCCAGTACTTC
TRBV4-1,few,TRBJ2-3,-,CASSQIESEGTQYF,TGCGCCAGCAGCCAGATAGAGTCCGAAGGTACGCAGTATTTT
TRBV10-3,few,TRBJ2-3,-,CAISEGEKTQYF,TGTGCCATCAGTGAGGGGGAGAAGACGCAGTATTTT
TRBV20-1,few,TRBJ2-1,TRBD1,CSAREPGQGINEQFF,TGCAGTGCTAGAGAACCGGGACAGGGTATCAATGAGCAGTTCTTC
TRBV12-3/TRBV12-4,-,TRBJ2-1,-,CASSPGDNEQFF,TGTGCCAGCAGCCCAGGGGATAATGAGCAGTTCTTC
TRBV5-1,many,TRBJ1-1,TRBD1,CASSTRGVPIKGDWVTEAFF,TGCGCCAGCAGCACCAGGGGGGTCCCGATAAAGGGGGACTGGGTCACTGAAGCTTTCTTT
TRBV18,few,TRBJ1-6,-,CASSPPTSGNSPLHF,TGTGCCAGCTCCCCACCGACTTCAGGAAATTCACCCCTCCACTTT
TRBV12-3/TRBV12-4,few,TRBJ1-1,-,CASSTTGRVNTEAFF,TGTGCCAGCAGTACAACAGGGAGGGTGAACACTGAAGCTTTCTTT
TRBV29-1,few,TRBJ2-3,TRBD2,CSVKRGSTDTQYF,TGCAGCGTCAAGCGGGGTAGCACAGATACGCAGTATTTT
TRBV6-5,-,TRBJ1-1,-,CASSSTPPEAFF,TGTGCCAGCAGTTCAACGCCTCCGGAAGCTTTCTTT
TRBV3-1,few,TRBJ2-3,-,CASSQVRTLNSDTQYF,TGTGCCAGCAGCCAAGTCAGGACCCTCAACTCGGATACGCAGTATTTT
TRBV5-6,few,TRBJ1-1,TRBD1,CASIPTGRDTEAFF,TGTGCCAGCATCCCGACAGGGAGGGACACTGAAGCTTTCTTT
TRBV5-1,few,TRBJ2-4,TRBD1,CASSLAGTGTYLAKNIQYF,TGCGCCAGCAGCTTGGCCGGGACAGGGACCTACCTAGCCAAAAACATTCAGTACTTC
TRBV18,few,TRBJ2-5,-,CASSRLLQETQYF,TGTGCCAGCTCACGGCTGTTACAAGAGACCCAGTACTTC
TRBV30,-,TRBJ2-7,TRBD1,CAWRDNRGRVSEQYF,TGTGCCTGGAGAGATAACAGGGGGCGCGTTAGCGAGCAGTACTTC
TRBV12-3/TRBV12-4,-,TRBJ2-7,-,CARIPPVWLFYEQYF,TGTGCCAGAATTCCGCCTGTTTGGCTATTCTACGAGCAGTACTTC
TRBV12-3/TRBV12-4,-,TRBJ1-1,-,CASSPSTGSTEAFF,TGTGCCAGCAGTCCCTCGACAGGAAGCACTGAAGCTTTCTTT
TRBV11-2,-,TRBJ1-3,-,CASSSSGLNSGNTIYF,TGTGCCAGCAGCTCATCGGGACTCAACTCTGGAAACACCATATATTTT
TRBV7-3,many,TRBJ2-1,TRBD2,CASSPSGGAYNEQFF,TGTGCCAGCAGCCCCAGCGGGGGGGCCTACAATGAGCAGTTCTTC
TRBV4-3,few,TRBJ1-2,-,CASSQNLGTFYGYTF,TGCGCCAGCAGCCAAAACCTAGGGACTTTTTATGGCTACACCTTC
TRBV23-1,few,TRBJ2-3,-,CASSQSGEDTQYF,TGCGCCAGCAGTCAATCGGGGGAGGATACGCAGTATTTT
TRBV30,-,TRBJ1-1,-,CAWSPGAWSTEAFF,TGTGCCTGGAGTCCGGGGGCATGGAGCACTGAAGCTTTCTTT
TRBV6-6,-,TRBJ1-1,-,CASSYSLGGRQNTEAFF,TGTGCCAGCAGTTACTCCCTAGGTGGACGTCAGAACACTGAAGCTTTCTTT
TRBV15,-,TRBJ1-1,TRBD1,CATSRVTGGTEAFF,TGTGCCACCAGCAGAGTAACAGGGGGCACTGAAGCTTTCTTT
TRBV11-2,-,TRBJ2-7,-,CASSLQSFYEQYF,TGTGCCAGCAGCTTACAATCCTTCTACGAGCAGTACTTC
TRBV7-2,few,TRBJ2-1,TRBD2,CASSFVGTSGWNEQFF,TGTGCCAGCAGCTTCGTCGGGACTAGCGGTTGGAATGAGCAGTTCTTC
TRBV29-1,few,TRBJ2-7,-,CSGKGPRIGEQYF,TGCAGCGGGAAGGGGCCTAGAATCGGCGAGCAGTACTTC
TRBV18,few,TRBJ2-3,-,CASRGRLSRASTDTQYF,TGTGCCAGCCGTGGCAGGCTCAGCAGGGCATCAACAGATACGCAGTATTTT
TRBV24-1,-,TRBJ1-1,-,CATSETGANTEAFF,TGTGCCACCAGTGAGACCGGAGCGAACACTGAAGCTTTCTTT
TRBV12-3/TRBV12-4,-,TRBJ1-2,TRBD1,CASNPQARQGFGGYTF,TGTGCCAGCAACCCACAAGCCAGACAGGGATTTGGTGGCTACACCTTC